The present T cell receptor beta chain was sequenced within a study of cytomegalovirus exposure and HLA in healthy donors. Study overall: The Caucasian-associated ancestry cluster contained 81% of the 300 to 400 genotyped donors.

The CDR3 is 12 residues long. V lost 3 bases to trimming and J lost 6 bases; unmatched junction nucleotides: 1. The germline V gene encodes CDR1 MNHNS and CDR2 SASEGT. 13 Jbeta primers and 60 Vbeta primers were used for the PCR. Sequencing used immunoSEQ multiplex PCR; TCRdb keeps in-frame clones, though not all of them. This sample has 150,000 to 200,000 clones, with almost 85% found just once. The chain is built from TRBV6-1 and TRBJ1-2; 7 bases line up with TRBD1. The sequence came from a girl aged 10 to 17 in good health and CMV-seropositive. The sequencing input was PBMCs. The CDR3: CASSDRGNGYTF. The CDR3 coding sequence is TGTGCCAGCAGTGACAGGGGGAATGGCTACACCTTC.